This T cell receptor (beta chain) was captured in a study of human T cells and chemical hapten exposure. From the RACE reads, TCRdb called clonotypes with MiXCR, one entry per CDR3 protein. The sample lists some 81,000 distinct CDR3 sequences; around 9.3% were seen once. V lost 1 base and J 2 bases, leaving 5 bases between the germline ends. Germline CDR1 reads KGHSH; CDR2 reads LQKENI. The CDR3 extends over 13 amino acids. This clonotype turned up a few times. Time point indicated: healthy volunteer bleed at 6 weeks. The authors' total RNA extraction used unfractionated whole blood. The genes are TRBV18 and TRBJ1-1; no clear D gene. This sequence was found in a female donor in good health. Some clones in this sample may be carry-over from other donors' samples. The sequenced sample consisted of whole blood. CDR3 sequence: CASSPQVNTEAFF. DNA of the CDR3: TGTGCCAGCTCACCACAAGTTAACACTGAAGCTTTCTTT.